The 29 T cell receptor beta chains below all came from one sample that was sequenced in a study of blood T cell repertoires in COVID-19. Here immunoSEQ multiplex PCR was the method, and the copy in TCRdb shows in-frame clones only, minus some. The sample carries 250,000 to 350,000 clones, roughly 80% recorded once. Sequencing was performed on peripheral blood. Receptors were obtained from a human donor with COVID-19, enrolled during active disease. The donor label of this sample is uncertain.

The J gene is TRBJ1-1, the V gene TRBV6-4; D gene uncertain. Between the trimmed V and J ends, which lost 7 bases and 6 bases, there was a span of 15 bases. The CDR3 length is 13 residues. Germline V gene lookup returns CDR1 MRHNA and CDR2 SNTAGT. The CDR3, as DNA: TGTGCCAGCAATGGACTGTCGATGGCTGAAGCTTTCTTT. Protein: CASNGLSMAEAFF.

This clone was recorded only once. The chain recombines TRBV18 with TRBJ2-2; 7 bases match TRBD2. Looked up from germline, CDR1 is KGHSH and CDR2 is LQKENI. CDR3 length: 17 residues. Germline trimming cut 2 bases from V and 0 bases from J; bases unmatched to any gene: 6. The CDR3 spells CASSPGRDYTNTGELFF. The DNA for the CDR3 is TGTGCCAGCTCACCAGGGAGGGACTATACGAACACCGGGGAGCTGTTTTTT.

The CDR3: CAISETGAYEQYF. The CDR3 region has the DNA TGTGCCATCAGTGAAACAGGAGCCTACGAGCAGTACTTC. V usage is TRBV10-3 and J usage is TRBJ2-7; D is possibly TRBD1 (5 bases). The CDR3 spans 13 residues. Trimming shortened V by 3 bases and J by 2 bases, and 8 bases separated the two germline ends. The germline V gene encodes CDR1 ENHRY and CDR2 SYGVKD.

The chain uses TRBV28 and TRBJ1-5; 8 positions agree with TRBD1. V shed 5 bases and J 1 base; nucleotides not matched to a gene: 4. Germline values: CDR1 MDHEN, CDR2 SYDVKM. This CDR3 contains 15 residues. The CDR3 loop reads CASSIRTGSNQPQHF. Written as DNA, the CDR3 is TGTGCCAGCAGTATCCGGACAGGGAGCAATCAGCCCCAGCATTTT.

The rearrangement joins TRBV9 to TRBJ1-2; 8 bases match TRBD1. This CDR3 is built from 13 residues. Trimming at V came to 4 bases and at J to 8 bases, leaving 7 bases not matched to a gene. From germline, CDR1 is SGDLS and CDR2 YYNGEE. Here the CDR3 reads CASSSGQGRGYTF. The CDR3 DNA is TGTGCCAGCAGCTCCGGACAGGGACGCGGCTACACCTTC.

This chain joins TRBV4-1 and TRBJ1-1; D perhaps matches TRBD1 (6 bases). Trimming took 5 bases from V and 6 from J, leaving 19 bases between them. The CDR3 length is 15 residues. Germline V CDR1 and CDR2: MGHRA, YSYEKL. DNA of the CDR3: TGCGCCAGCAGCACCCCGGACAGACGGGTCCCTGAAGCTTTCTTT. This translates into CASSTPDRRVPEAFF.

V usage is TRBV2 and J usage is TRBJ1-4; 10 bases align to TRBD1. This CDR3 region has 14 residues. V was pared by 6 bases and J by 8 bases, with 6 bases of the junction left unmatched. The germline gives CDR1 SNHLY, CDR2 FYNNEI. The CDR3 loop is CASRGQGWVEKLFF. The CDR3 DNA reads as TGTGCCAGCAGGGGACAGGGGTGGGTCGAAAAACTGTTTTTT.

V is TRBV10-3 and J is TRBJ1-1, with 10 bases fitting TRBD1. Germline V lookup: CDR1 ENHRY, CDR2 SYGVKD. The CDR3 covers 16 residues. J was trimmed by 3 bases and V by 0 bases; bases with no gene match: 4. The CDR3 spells CAISESTGGTYTEAFF. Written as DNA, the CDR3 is TGTGCCATCAGTGAGTCGACAGGGGGCACGTACACTGAAGCTTTCTTT.

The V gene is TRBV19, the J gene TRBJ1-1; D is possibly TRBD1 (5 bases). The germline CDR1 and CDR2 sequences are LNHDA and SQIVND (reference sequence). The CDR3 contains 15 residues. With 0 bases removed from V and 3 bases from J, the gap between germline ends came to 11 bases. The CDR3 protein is CASSIDGGADTEAFF. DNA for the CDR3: TGTGCCAGTAGTATAGATGGAGGGGCTGACACTGAAGCTTTCTTT. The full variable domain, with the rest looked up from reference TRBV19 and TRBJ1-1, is DGGITQSPKYLFRKEGQNVTLSCEQNLNHDAMYWYRQDPGQGLRLIYYSQIVNDFQKGDIAEGYSVSREKKESFPLTVTSAQKNPTAFYLCASSIDGGADTEAFFGQGTRLTVV.

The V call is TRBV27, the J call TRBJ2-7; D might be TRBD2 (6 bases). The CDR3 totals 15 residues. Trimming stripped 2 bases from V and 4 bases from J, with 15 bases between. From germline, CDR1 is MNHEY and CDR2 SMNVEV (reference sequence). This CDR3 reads CASSLGGSAPYEQYF. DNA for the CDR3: TGTGCCAGCAGTTTAGGAGGGAGCGCCCCGTACGAGCAGTACTTC.

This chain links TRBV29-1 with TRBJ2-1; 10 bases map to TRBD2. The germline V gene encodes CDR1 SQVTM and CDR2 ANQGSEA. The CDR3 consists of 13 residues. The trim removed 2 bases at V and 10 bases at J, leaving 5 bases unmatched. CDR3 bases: TGCAGCGTTGAAACTAGCGGGATGCGGGAGCAGTTCTTC. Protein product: CSVETSGMREQFF.

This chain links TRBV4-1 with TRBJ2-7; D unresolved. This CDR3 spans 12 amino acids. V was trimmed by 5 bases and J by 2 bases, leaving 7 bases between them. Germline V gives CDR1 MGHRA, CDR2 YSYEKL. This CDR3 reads CASSSRAYEQYF. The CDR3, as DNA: TGCGCCAGCAGCTCAAGAGCCTACGAGCAGTACTTC.

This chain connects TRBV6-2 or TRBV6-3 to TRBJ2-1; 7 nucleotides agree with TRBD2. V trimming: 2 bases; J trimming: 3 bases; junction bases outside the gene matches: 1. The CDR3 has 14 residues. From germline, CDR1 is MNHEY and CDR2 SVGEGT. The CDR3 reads CASSYGGGYNEQFF. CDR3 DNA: TGTGCCAGCAGTTACGGGGGGGGCTACAATGAGCAGTTCTTC.

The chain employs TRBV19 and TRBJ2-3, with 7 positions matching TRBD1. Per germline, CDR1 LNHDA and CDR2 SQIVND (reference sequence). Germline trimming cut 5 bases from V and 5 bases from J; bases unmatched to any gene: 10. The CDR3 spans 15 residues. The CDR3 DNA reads TGTGCCAGTAGTCCCGCGACAGGGTGGGAAGATACGCAGTATTTT. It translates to CASSPATGWEDTQYF.

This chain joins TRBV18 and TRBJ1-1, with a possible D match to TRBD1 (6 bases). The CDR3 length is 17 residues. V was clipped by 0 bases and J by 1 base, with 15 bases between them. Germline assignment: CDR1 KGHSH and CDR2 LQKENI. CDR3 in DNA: TGTGCCAGCTCACCACCGGGTATCCCCAGGGGGAACACTGAAGCTTTCTTT. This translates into CASSPPGIPRGNTEAFF.

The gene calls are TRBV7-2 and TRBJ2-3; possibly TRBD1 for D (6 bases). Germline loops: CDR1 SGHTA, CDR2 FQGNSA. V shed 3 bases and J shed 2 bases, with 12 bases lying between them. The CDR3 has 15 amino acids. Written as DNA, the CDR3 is TGTGCCAGCAGCTTGTCCGGACAGAACACAGATACGCAGTATTTT. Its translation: CASSLSGQNTDTQYF.

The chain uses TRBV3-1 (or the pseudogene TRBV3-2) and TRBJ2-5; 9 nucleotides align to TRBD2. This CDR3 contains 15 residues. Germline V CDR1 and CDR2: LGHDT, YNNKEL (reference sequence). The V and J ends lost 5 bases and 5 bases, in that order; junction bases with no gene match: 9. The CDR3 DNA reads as TGTGCCAGCAGCGACGCCGGGACTAGCAGGGAGACCCAGTACTTC. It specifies CASSDAGTSRETQYF.

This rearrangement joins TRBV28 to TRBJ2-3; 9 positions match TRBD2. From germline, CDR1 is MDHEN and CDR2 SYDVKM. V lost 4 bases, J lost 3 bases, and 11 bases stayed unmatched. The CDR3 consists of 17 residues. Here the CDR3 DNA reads TGTGCCAGCAGTTCCGCCGTGGCTAGCGGGAATACAGATACGCAGTATTTT. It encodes CASSSAVASGNTDTQYF.

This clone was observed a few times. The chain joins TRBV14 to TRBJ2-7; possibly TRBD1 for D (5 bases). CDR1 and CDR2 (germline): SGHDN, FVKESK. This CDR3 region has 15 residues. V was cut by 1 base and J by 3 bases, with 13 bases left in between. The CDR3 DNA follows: TGTGCCAGCAGCCAAGGGGCAGGGTGGGGCTACGAGCAGTACTTC. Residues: CASSQGAGWGYEQYF.

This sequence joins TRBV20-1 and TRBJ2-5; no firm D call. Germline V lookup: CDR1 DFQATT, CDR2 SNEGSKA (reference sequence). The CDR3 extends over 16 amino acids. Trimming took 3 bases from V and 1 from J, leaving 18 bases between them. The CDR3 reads CSASGQAPRFQETQYF. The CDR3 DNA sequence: TGCAGTGCTAGTGGGCAGGCCCCAAGGTTCCAAGAGACCCAGTACTTC.

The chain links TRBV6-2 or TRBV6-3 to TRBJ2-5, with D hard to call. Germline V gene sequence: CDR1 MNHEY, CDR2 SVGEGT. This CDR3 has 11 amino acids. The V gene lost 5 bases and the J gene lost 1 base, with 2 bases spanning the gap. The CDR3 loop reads CASSRQETQYF. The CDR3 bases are TGTGCCAGCAGTCGCCAAGAGACCCAGTACTTC.

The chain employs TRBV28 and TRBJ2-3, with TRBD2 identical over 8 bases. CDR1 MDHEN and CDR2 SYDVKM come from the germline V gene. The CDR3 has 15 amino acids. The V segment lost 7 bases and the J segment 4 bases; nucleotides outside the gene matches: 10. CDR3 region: CASTGDNGRADTQYF. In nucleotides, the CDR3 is TGTGCCAGCACGGGTGACAACGGGAGGGCAGATACGCAGTATTTT.

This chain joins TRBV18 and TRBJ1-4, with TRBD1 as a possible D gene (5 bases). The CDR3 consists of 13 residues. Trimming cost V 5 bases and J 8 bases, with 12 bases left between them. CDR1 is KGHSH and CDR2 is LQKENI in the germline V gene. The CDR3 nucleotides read TGTGCCAGCTCAGGGGCCAGACCCGAAAAACTGTTTTTT. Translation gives CASSGARPEKLFF. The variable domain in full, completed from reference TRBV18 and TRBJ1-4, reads NAGVMQNPRHLVRRRGQEARLRCSPMKGHSHVYWYRQLPEEGLKFMVYLQKENIIDESGMPKERFSAEFPKEGPSILRIQQVVRGDSAAYFCASSGARPEKLFFGSGTQLSVL.

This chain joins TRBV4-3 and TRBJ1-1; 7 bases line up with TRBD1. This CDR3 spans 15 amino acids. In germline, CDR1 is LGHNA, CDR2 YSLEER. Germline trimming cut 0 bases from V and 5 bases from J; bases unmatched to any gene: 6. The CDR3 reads CASSQEVATGTEAFF. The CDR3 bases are TGCGCCAGCAGCCAAGAAGTGGCGACAGGGACTGAAGCTTTCTTT.

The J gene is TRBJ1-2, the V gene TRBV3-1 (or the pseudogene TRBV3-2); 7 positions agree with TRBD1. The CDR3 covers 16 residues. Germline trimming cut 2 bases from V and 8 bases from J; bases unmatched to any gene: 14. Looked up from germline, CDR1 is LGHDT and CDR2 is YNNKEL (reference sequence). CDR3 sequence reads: CASSQLGGGSSRGYTF. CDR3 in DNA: TGTGCCAGCAGCCAACTCGGAGGGGGCTCATCGAGAGGCTACACCTTC.

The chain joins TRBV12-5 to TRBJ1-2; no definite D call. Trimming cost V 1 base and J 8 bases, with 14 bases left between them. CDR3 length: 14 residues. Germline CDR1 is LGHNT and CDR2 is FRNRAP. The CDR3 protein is CASGLEPIGLGYTF. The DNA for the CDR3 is TGTGCTAGTGGTTTGGAGCCTATTGGTTTAGGCTACACCTTC. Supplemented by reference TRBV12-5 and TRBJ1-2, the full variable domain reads DARVTQTPRHKVTEMGQEVTMRCQPILGHNTVFWYRQTMMQGLELLAYFRNRAPLDDSGMPKDRFSAEMPDATLATLKIQPSEPRDSAVYFCASGLEPIGLGYTFGSGTRLTVV.

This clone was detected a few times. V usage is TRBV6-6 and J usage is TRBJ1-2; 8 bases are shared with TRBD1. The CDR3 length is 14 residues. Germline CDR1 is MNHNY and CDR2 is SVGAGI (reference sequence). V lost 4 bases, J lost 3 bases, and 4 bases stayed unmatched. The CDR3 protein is CASSLQGEDYGYTF. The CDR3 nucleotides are TGTGCCAGCAGTTTACAGGGGGAGGACTATGGCTACACCTTC.

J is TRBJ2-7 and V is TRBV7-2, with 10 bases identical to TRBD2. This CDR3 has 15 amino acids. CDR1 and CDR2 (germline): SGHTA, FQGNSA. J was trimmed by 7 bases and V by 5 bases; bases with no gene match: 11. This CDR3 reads CASSPRLAGGVEQYF. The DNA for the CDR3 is TGTGCCAGCAGCCCCCGACTAGCGGGCGGGGTGGAGCAGTACTTC.

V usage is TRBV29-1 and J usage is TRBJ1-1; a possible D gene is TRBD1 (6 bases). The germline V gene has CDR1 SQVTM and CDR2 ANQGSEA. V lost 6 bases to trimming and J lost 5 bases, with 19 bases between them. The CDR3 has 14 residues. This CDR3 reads CSVLDSRVGTEAFF. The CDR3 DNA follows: TGCAGCGTACTGGACAGCCGCGTGGGAACTGAAGCTTTCTTT.